The 24 T cell receptor beta chains below were found in one sample sequenced in a study of Graves' ophthalmopathy and Graves' hyperthyroidism. Transcripts of RNA were the source for amplifying TCR beta CDR3 regions. Second-round multiplex PCR came after a first-round RT-PCR that employed HTBI primers. TCRdb reprocessed the multiplex PCR reads via MiXCR and lists one record per CDR3 protein. Among more than 550,000 distinct CDR3 sequences listed, over 40% were seen once. Sequencing used peripheral blood. The origin of the receptors is an adult man with Graves' ophthalmopathy.

In its sample, this clonotype was seen many times. The chain employs TRBV9 and TRBJ1-1, with D possibly being TRBD1 (5 bases). The V and J ends lost 3 bases and 1 base respectively, with 13 bases between them. Germline lookup yields CDR1 SGDLS and CDR2 YYNGEE. This CDR3 region has 15 residues. The CDR3 DNA reads as TGTGCCAGCAGCGCTGCCGGGGACGGGAACACTGAAGCTTTCTTT. This codes for CASSAAGDGNTEAFF.

This clonotype was seen many times. This chain links TRBV5-6 with TRBJ2-5; no definite D call. Trimming took off 0 bases at V and 4 bases at J, with 10 bases between the two ends. Germline loops: CDR1 SGHDT, CDR2 YYEEEE. This CDR3 contains 14 residues. The CDR3 reads CASSLVTLRETQYF. CDR3 nucleotides: TGTGCCAGCAGCTTGGTGACTCTGAGAGAGACCCAGTACTTC.

This clonotype appeared many times. The chain is built from TRBV6-6 and TRBJ1-3; D not resolved. There are 13 residues in the CDR3. The germline CDR1 and CDR2 sequences are MNHNY and SVGAGI (reference sequence). The V end lost 6 bases, the J end lost 4 bases, and 10 bases lay between the germline ends. The CDR3 sequence is CASRGWLGNTIYF. In DNA form, the CDR3 reads TGTGCCAGCAGGGGATGGCTCGGAAACACCATATATTTT.

This clonotype turned up a few times. The chain is built from TRBV7-2 and TRBJ1-2; 7 positions match TRBD1. In germline, CDR1 is SGHTA, CDR2 FQGNSA. Germline trimming cut 1 base from V and 1 base from J; bases unmatched to any gene: 6. The CDR3 runs to 16 residues. Here the CDR3 DNA reads TGTGCCAGCAGCTTAGGGGCCGGGACAGATAACTATGGCTACACCTTC. Protein product: CASSLGAGTDNYGYTF.

This clonotype has ten or more counts. The rearrangement links TRBV2 to TRBJ1-2; tentative D call: TRBD1 (5 bases). CDR1 SNHLY and CDR2 FYNNEI come from the germline V gene. The CDR3 has 15 amino acids. Trimming took off 6 bases at V and 2 bases at J, with 16 bases between the two ends. CDR3 residues: CASSPTVQANYGYTF. Written as DNA, the CDR3 is TGTGCCAGCAGCCCAACGGTACAGGCCAACTATGGCTACACCTTC. Full variable domain (missing parts from reference TRBV2 and TRBJ1-2): EPEVTQTPSHQVTQMGQEVILRCVPISNHLYFYWYRQILGQKVEFLVSFYNNEISEKSEIFDDQFSVERPDGSNFTLKIRSTKLEDSAMYFCASSPTVQANYGYTFGSGTRLTVV.

With regard to this clonotype: A read error is likely, as this CDR3 ends without the conserved phenylalanine or tryptophan. The chain employs TRBV25-1 and TRBJ1-2; TRBD1 matches at 10 bases. Losses at the gene ends were 6 bases for V and 3 bases for J; bases not matched to a gene: 7. CDR1 MGHDK and CDR2 SYGVNS come from the germline V gene. The CDR3 is 15 amino acids. In DNA, the CDR3 is TGTGCCAGCAGAGGGCCAGGACAGGGGGACTATGGCTACACCTCC. It is translated as CASRGPGQGDYGYTS.

V is TRBV9 and J is TRBJ2-6; D not resolved. CDR1 and CDR2 (germline): SGDLS, YYNGEE. Trimming pared 4 bases from V and 0 bases from J, leaving 20 bases between. The CDR3 runs 19 residues. The CDR3 protein is CASSRAGAPPLSGANVLTF. As DNA, the CDR3 is TGTGCCAGCAGCCGCGCCGGAGCCCCCCCTCTCTCTGGGGCCAACGTCCTGACTTTC.

This clonotype was counted between two and nine times. The chain links TRBV4-1 to TRBJ2-7; TRBD2 matches 7 bases. The CDR3 has 16 residues. Germline CDR1 MGHRA, CDR2 YSYEKL. The V gene end was trimmed by 3 bases and the J gene end by 2 bases; junction bases not matched to a gene: 10. CDR3 amino acids: CASSHRTSERAYEQYF. In DNA, the CDR3 is TGCGCCAGCAGCCATCGCACTAGCGAACGAGCCTACGAGCAGTACTTC.

There are many counts of this clonotype. V and J are TRBV5-8 and TRBJ1-2; the match to TRBD1 covers 10 bases. Looked up from germline, CDR1 is SGHTS and CDR2 is YDEGEE. V shed 3 bases, J shed 6 bases, and the junction held 8 bases outside the gene matches. The CDR3 runs 15 residues. CDR3 sequence: CASSSRTGGVDGYTF. The CDR3 nucleotides are TGTGCCAGCAGCTCTCGGACAGGGGGGGTAGATGGCTACACCTTC.

This clonotype was seen just once. J is TRBJ1-4 and V is TRBV5-1; TRBD1 matches 8 bases. Unmatched junction bases numbered 9, after V lost 3 bases and J lost 8 bases. The CDR3 is made up of 15 amino acids. CDR1 and CDR2 (germline): SGHRS, YFSETQ. In nucleotides, the CDR3 is TGCGCCAGCAGCTACGAGACAGGGGAAGGAGAAAAACTGTTTTTT. It is translated as CASSYETGEGEKLFF.

This chain uses TRBV10-3 with TRBJ2-6; a possible D gene is TRBD1 (6 bases). The germline CDR1 and CDR2 sequences are ENHRY and SYGVKD. V was shortened by 2 bases and J by 4 bases, with 9 bases between the two germline ends. The CDR3 spans 15 residues. The CDR3 region is CAISEPGQGANVLTF. In DNA form, the CDR3 reads TGTGCCATCAGTGAGCCAGGACAGGGGGCCAACGTCCTGACTTTC.

The V gene is TRBV7-9, the J gene TRBJ1-5, with D unresolved. In germline, CDR1 is SEHNR, CDR2 FQNEAQ (reference sequence). Trimming shortened V by 5 bases and J by 11 bases, and 16 bases separated the two germline ends. The CDR3 has 13 residues. This CDR3 reads CASSMARQETQHF. CDR3 DNA: TGTGCCAGCAGCATGGCTAGGCAAGAGACCCAGCATTTT.

This clonotype has a handful of counts. J is TRBJ2-1 and V is TRBV6-1, with D perhaps given as TRBD1 or TRBD2 (6 bases each). This CDR3 is built from 12 residues. The V end was cut by 6 bases, the J end by 8 bases, with 11 bases between. Germline V gene sequence: CDR1 MNHNS, CDR2 SASEGT. CDR3 residues: CASREGGDEQFF. The CDR3 bases are TGTGCCAGCAGGGAGGGGGGCGATGAGCAGTTCTTC.

This clonotype was observed at least ten times. The V gene is TRBV5-5, the J gene TRBJ1-1, with 8 positions matching TRBD1. The CDR3 is 17 amino acids. With V trimmed by 4 bases and J by 4 bases, 15 bases remained unmatched. Germline V CDR1 and CDR2: SGHKS, YYEKEE (reference sequence). The CDR3 DNA sequence: TGTGCCAGCAGCCGGCGGAGGACAGGGTCTTCGAGCACTGAAGCTTTCTTT. As protein: CASSRRRTGSSSTEAFF.

This clonotype showed up many times. One end of the junction does not line up with germline, which may come from a read error. The gene calls are TRBV5-6 and TRBJ1-5; the D is unclear. The CDR3 is 12 residues long. From germline, CDR1 is SGHDT and CDR2 YYEEEE. The CDR3 reads CASSLANQPQHF. The CDR3 DNA follows: TGTGCCAGCAGTTTGGCCAATCAGCCCCAGCATTTT.

This clonotype has at least ten counts. V and J are TRBV5-5 and TRBJ1-1; a possible D gene is TRBD1 (5 bases). V was clipped by 3 bases and J by 4 bases, with 13 bases between them. This CDR3 is built from 14 residues. CDR1 SGHKS and CDR2 YYEKEE come from the germline V gene (reference sequence). The CDR3 bases are TGTGCCAGCAGCTCCGGGACCTCCGGCACTGAAGCTTTCTTT. Protein: CASSSGTSGTEAFF.

Details on this clonotype: Its ends do not fully match the called genes, so a read error is possible. This chain connects TRBV11-1 to TRBJ2-7, with 8 bases lining up with TRBD1. The germline V gene encodes CDR1 SGHAT and CDR2 FQDESV (reference sequence). The CDR3 covers 16 residues. In DNA, the CDR3 is TGCGCCAGCAGCTTAGGACAGGGTTCGACCTCCTACGAGCAGTACTTC. It encodes CASSLGQGSTSYEQYF.

This sequence joins TRBV11-2 and TRBJ1-5; D is possibly TRBD1 (5 bases). From germline, CDR1 is SGHAT and CDR2 FQNNGV. With 6 bases removed from V and 0 bases from J, the gap between germline ends came to 18 bases. The CDR3 extends over 17 amino acids. The CDR3 is CASSGGGGSYSNQPQHF. The DNA of the CDR3 is TGTGCCAGCAGTGGTGGGGGAGGCTCCTATAGCAATCAGCCCCAGCATTTT. The entire variable domain, with the rest obtained from reference TRBV11-2 and TRBJ1-5, is as follows: EAGVAQSPRYKIIEKRQSVAFWCNPISGHATLYWYQQILGQGPKLLIQFQNNGVVDDSQLPKDRFSAERLKGVDSTLKIQPAKLEDSAVYLCASSGGGGSYSNQPQHFGDGTRLSIL.

V and J are TRBV11-1 and TRBJ2-7; D call uncertain. CDR1 and CDR2 (germline): SGHAT, FQDESV (reference sequence). The CDR3 is 15 residues long. The V gene lost 6 bases and the J gene lost 6 bases, with 21 bases spanning the gap. The CDR3 DNA reads as TGTGCCAGCAGTCCCCCAGGTATCGAGTTCCGCGAGCAGTACTTC. Translation gives CASSPPGIEFREQYF.

In the case of this clonotype: Germline and junction disagree at one end, which may indicate a read error. V gene TRBV20-1 combines with J gene TRBJ1-4; D is possibly TRBD1 (6 bases). Germline CDR1 is DFQATT and CDR2 is SNEGSKA (reference sequence). The CDR3 runs 14 residues. This CDR3 reads CSARERGGGEKLFF. DNA of the CDR3: TGCAGTGCCAGAGAAAGGGGGGGGGGTGAAAAACTGTTTTTT.

This rearrangement joins TRBV5-1 to TRBJ2-7; TRBD1 might be the D (6 bases). V was cut by 0 bases and J by 5 bases, with 18 bases left in between. This CDR3 contains 16 residues. Germline V gives CDR1 SGHRS, CDR2 YFSETQ. CDR3 in amino acids: CASSLDSDRHLHEQYF. In nucleotides, the CDR3 is TGCGCCAGCAGCTTGGATTCCGACAGGCATCTACACGAGCAGTACTTC. Variable domain in full (rest from reference TRBV5-1 and TRBJ2-7): KAGVTQTPRYLIKTRGQQVTLSCSPISGHRSVSWYQQTPGQGLQFLFEYFSETQRNKGNFPGRFSGRQFSNSRSEMNVSTLELGDSALYLCASSLDSDRHLHEQYFGPGTRLTVT.

This clonotype was detected ten times or more. The chain couples TRBV11-2 to TRBJ1-1; tentative D call: TRBD1 (5 bases). The CDR3 covers 14 residues. The germline V and J ends were trimmed by 5 bases and 6 bases, with 16 bases remaining between them. Looked up from germline, CDR1 is SGHAT and CDR2 is FQNNGV. The CDR3 spells CASSTSGRRAEAFF. The CDR3 region has the DNA TGTGCCAGCAGCACCTCAGGGAGGAGGGCTGAAGCTTTCTTT.

This clonotype occurred many times. The chain uses TRBV7-9 and TRBJ1-6; a possible D gene is TRBD1 (6 bases). V shed 6 bases and J shed 10 bases, with 16 bases lying between them. CDR3 length equals 14 residues. Germline V CDR1 and CDR2: SEHNR, FQNEAQ (reference sequence). The CDR3 coding sequence is TGTGCCAGCAGTAAACCCGGGACAAACTCACCCCTCCACTTT. Protein product: CASSKPGTNSPLHF. Using reference TRBV7-9 and TRBJ1-6 for the parts outside the CDR3, the full variable domain is DTGVSQNPRHKITKRGQNVTFRCDPISEHNRLYWYRQTLGQGPEFLTYFQNEAQLEKSRLLSDRFSAERPKGSFSTLEIQRTEQGDSAMYLCASSKPGTNSPLHFGNGTRLTVT.

This clonotype came up a few times. The chain is built from TRBV11-2 and TRBJ2-3, with D uncertain. V lost 5 bases and J 1 base, leaving 25 bases between the germline ends. Germline V CDR1 and CDR2: SGHAT, FQNNGV. The CDR3 sequence is 19 residues long. In DNA, the CDR3 is TGTGCCAGCAGCCCCCAAGGCTACTTTACATTGGATGGCACAGATACGCAGTATTTT. It specifies CASSPQGYFTLDGTDTQYF.